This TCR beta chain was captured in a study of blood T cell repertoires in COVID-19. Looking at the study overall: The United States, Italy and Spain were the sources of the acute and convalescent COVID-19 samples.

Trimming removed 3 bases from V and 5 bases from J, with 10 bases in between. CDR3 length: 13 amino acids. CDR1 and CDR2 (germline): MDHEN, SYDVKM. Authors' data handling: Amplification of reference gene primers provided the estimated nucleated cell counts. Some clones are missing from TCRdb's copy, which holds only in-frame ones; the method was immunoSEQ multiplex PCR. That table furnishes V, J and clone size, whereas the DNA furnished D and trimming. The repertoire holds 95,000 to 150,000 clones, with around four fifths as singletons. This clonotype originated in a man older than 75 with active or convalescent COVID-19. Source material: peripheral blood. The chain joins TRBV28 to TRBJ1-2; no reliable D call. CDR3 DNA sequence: TGTGCCAGCAGTTTCGGGGATTGGTATGGCTACACCTTC. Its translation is CASSFGDWYGYTF.